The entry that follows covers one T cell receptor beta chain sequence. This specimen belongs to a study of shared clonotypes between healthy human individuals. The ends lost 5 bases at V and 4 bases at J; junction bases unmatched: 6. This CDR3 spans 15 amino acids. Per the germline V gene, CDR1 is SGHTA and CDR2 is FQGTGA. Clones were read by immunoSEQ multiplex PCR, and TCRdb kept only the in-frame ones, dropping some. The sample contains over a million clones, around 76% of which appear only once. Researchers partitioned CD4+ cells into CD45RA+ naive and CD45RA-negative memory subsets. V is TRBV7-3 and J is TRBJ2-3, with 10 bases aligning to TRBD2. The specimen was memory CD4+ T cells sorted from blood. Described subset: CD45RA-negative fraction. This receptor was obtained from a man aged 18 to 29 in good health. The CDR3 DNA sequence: TGTGCCAGCAGCCGAGCGGGGGGGCTCGCAGATACGCAGTATTTT. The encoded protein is CASSRAGGLADTQYF.